What follows are 16 T cell receptor beta chains derived from one specimen sequenced in a study of cytomegalovirus exposure and HLA in healthy donors (TCRdb year 2017). Preparation of the library involved the immunoSEQ multiplex PCR assay. A mixture of 60 forward primers for TCR Vbeta segments and 13 reverse primers for TCR Jbeta segments was used in the multiplex PCR. TCRdb provides this immuneACCESS table in a form limited to in-frame rearrangements. Some clones are lacking; in checked studies, under half of them reflect an unresolved V gene, and why the rest are absent is not known. The sample table lists roughly 100,000 clones, 70% to 80% of them with a count of one. Together, the top ten hold 9.6% of the sample. Sequenced material: PBMCs. The receptors were sampled from a male donor in good health and CMV-seropositive.

The V gene is TRBV7-2, the J gene TRBJ1-1, with a tentative D call TRBD1 (5 bases). Trimming took off 2 bases at V and 7 bases at J, with 14 bases between the two ends. Germline lookup yields CDR1 SGHTA and CDR2 FQGNSA. The CDR3 loop spans 14 amino acids. The CDR3 loop reads CASSLRRGDGEAFF. The DNA of the CDR3 is TGTGCCAGCAGCTTACGGCGCGGGGACGGTGAAGCTTTCTTT.

The gene calls are TRBV6-1 and TRBJ2-7; 10 nucleotides line up with TRBD2. CDR1 is MNHNS and CDR2 is SASEGT in the germline V gene. The CDR3 length is 15 residues. Trimming cost V 5 bases and J 1 base; bases outside gene matches: 5. The CDR3 protein is CASSHQAGGSYEQYF. As DNA, the CDR3 is TGTGCCAGCAGTCACCAAGCGGGAGGGTCCTACGAGCAGTACTTC.

V is TRBV19 and J is TRBJ2-5, with D perhaps TRBD2 (7 bases). The germline gives CDR1 LNHDA, CDR2 SQIVND (reference sequence). The V end lost 5 bases, the J end lost 5 bases, and 12 bases lay between the germline ends. This CDR3 has 13 amino acids. This CDR3 reads CASSRTRGETQYF. As DNA, the CDR3 is TGTGCCAGTAGTCGGACTAGGGGGGAGACCCAGTACTTC.

This clone turned up a few times. The rearrangement uses TRBV19 and TRBJ2-3; D perhaps matches TRBD2 (5 bases). V lost 1 base, J lost 5 bases, and 16 bases lay in between. The CDR3 totals 16 residues. Looked up from germline, CDR1 is LNHDA and CDR2 is SQIVND (reference sequence). CDR3 coding DNA: TGTGCCAGTAGTATAGGAGGAGGAGGATATGTAGATACGCAGTATTTT. Protein sequence: CASSIGGGGYVDTQYF.

The chain is built from TRBV7-9 and TRBJ1-2; 7 nucleotides agree with TRBD1. The CDR3 loop spans 16 amino acids. Trimming took 0 bases from V and 4 from J; bases not matched to a gene: 8. Germline-derived CDR1 and CDR2 are SEHNR and FQNEAQ (reference sequence). CDR3: CASSLARGDTGYGYTF. The CDR3 DNA reads as TGTGCCAGCAGCTTAGCCAGGGGGGACACGGGCTATGGCTACACCTTC.

The J gene is TRBJ2-2, the V gene TRBV7-7; 8 bases fit TRBD2. V lost 1 base and J lost 3; bases outside the gene matches: 4. Germline values: CDR1 SSHAT, CDR2 FNYEAQ (reference sequence). The CDR3 contains 16 residues. CDR3 region: CASSLGSGGHTGELFF. CDR3 bases: TGTGCCAGCAGCTTAGGAAGCGGGGGTCACACCGGGGAGCTGTTTTTT.

The chain couples TRBV9 to TRBJ1-2, with 9 bases fitting TRBD1. Trimming at V came to 4 bases and at J to 0 bases, leaving 16 bases not matched to a gene. Germline V gives CDR1 SGDLS, CDR2 YYNGEE. There are 19 residues in the CDR3. CDR3 residues: CASSHLQGASPGANYGYTF. The CDR3 DNA is TGTGCCAGCAGCCACCTACAGGGGGCCTCTCCTGGCGCTAACTATGGCTACACCTTC.

This clone was seen a single time. At the DNA level, this CDR3 is encoded by other sequences in the same sample as well. CDR3 nucleotide sequence: TGCGCCAGCAGCCAATTCCCTGGGGCTAGCGGGACCTACGAGCAGTACTTC. This translates into CASSQFPGASGTYEQYF. This sequence joins TRBV4-3 and TRBJ2-7; 9 nucleotides agree with TRBD2. This CDR3 comprises 17 residues. Germline V lookup: CDR1 LGHNA, CDR2 YSLEER. J was trimmed by 2 bases and V by 2 bases; bases with no gene match: 10.

The V call is TRBV9, the J call TRBJ2-6; 10 bases match TRBD1. The germline gives CDR1 SGDLS, CDR2 YYNGEE. The CDR3 extends over 17 amino acids. V shed 2 bases, J shed 2 bases, and the junction held 4 bases outside the gene matches. CDR3 protein: CASSVRQGAPGANVLTF. Written as DNA, the CDR3 is TGTGCCAGCAGCGTGAGACAGGGGGCGCCTGGGGCCAACGTCCTGACTTTC.

This clone was observed a single time. The chain couples TRBV7-2 to TRBJ2-7, with 9 bases that match TRBD1. This CDR3 has 19 amino acids. Germline loops: CDR1 SGHTA, CDR2 FQGNSA. V was clipped by 5 bases and J by 2 bases; unmatched bases: 19. CDR3 loop: CASSTPGTGWSGLPYEQYF. CDR3 DNA: TGTGCCAGCAGCACACCCGGGACAGGGTGGAGTGGACTTCCCTACGAGCAGTACTTC.

The chain couples TRBV15 to TRBJ1-3; D may be TRBD1 (5 bases). CDR1 LNHNV and CDR2 YYDKDF come from the germline V gene (reference sequence). CDR3 size: 13 residues. V gave up 9 bases and J gave up 3 bases, with 12 bases separating them. The CDR3 DNA is TGTGCCACTCAGGGAGGGTTTGGAAACACCATATATTTT. It specifies CATQGGFGNTIYF.

The chain is built from TRBV7-2 and TRBJ2-2; perhaps TRBD2 as D (5 bases). Trimming pared 8 bases from V and 4 bases from J, leaving 23 bases between. Per germline, CDR1 SGHTA and CDR2 FQGNSA. The CDR3 is made up of 17 amino acids. CDR3 residues: CASETSRGPSVTGELFF. CDR3 bases: TGTGCCAGCGAAACTTCGCGAGGGCCCTCGGTCACCGGGGAGCTGTTTTTT.

In its sample, this clone was seen a few times. V usage is TRBV28 and J usage is TRBJ1-3; 7 positions match TRBD1. CDR1 is MDHEN, CDR2 SYDVKM, per germline. The V segment lost 1 base and the J segment 3 bases; nucleotides outside the gene matches: 3. CDR3 length equals 15 residues. This CDR3 is CASSLSTGYGNTIYF. CDR3 bases: TGTGCCAGCAGTTTATCGACAGGGTATGGAAACACCATATATTTT.

The rearrangement links TRBV6-5 to TRBJ2-3, with 9 positions matching TRBD1. V shed 6 bases, J shed 2 bases, and the junction held 3 bases outside the gene matches. The CDR3 sequence is 14 residues long. Germline loops: CDR1 MNHEY, CDR2 SVGAGI. This chain's CDR3 is CASRRQGDTDTQYF. Here the CDR3 DNA reads TGTGCCAGCAGGCGACAGGGGGACACAGATACGCAGTATTTT.

This clone was seen only once. This chain uses TRBV5-4 with TRBJ2-3; TRBD2 aligns across 7 bases. J lost 9 bases, V lost 6 bases, and 10 bases had no gene match. CDR3 length: 13 residues. Germline CDR1 SGHNT, CDR2 YYREEE (reference sequence). The chain's CDR3 is CASTGRGGITQYF. The CDR3 DNA reads TGTGCCAGCACCGGCCGGGGAGGGATAACGCAGTATTTT.

This clone has a handful of counts. The chain combines TRBV5-4 with TRBJ2-5; D may be TRBD2 (5 bases). The CDR3 runs 13 residues. CDR1 and CDR2 from the germline V gene are SGHNT and YYREEE (reference sequence). Trimming removed 5 bases at V and 0 bases at J, with 8 bases between. CDR3: CASRVRDQETQYF. DNA of the CDR3: TGTGCCAGCAGGGTGCGGGACCAAGAGACCCAGTACTTC. The full variable domain, with the rest looked up from reference TRBV5-4 and TRBJ2-5, is ETGVTQSPTHLIKTRGQQVTLRCSSQSGHNTVSWYQQALGQGPQFIFQYYREEENGRGNFPPRFSGLQFPNYSSELNVNALELDDSALYLCASRVRDQETQYFGPGTRLLVL.